This T cell receptor beta chain appears in the sequencing data of a study of CD8 T cells in Susac syndrome. Broader study findings: As the study acknowledged, the number of individuals in its TCR sequencing and HLA analysis was relatively small. The study found that Susac CD8+ clonal expansion peaked in TEMRA cells and active patients.

Sequencing of TCR beta was carried out in blood CD8+ and CD4+ T cells. Random hexamers were used to reverse transcribe an amount of roughly 0.45 to 1 ug RNA. Multiplex PCR with immunoSEQ amplified the TCR beta CDR3 across 54 Vbeta and 13 Jbeta. TCRdb recomputed calls from the immunoSEQ multiplex PCR reads with MiXCR, one row per CDR3 protein. This sample has around 200,000 distinct CDR3 sequences, with around 95% found just once. This CDR3 is built from 14 residues. Germline CDR1 is DFQATT and CDR2 is SNEGSKA (reference sequence). With respect to this clonotype: Antigen: not known.

Sequencing input: CD8+ T cells from PBMCs. This clonotype was sampled from a human donor with Susac syndrome. V and J are TRBV20-1 and TRBJ2-4; TRBD2 matches at 9 bases. The CDR3 region has the DNA TGCAGCGCAACGGGCGGGAGGGATAAAAACATTCAGTACTTC. Amino acid sequence: CSATGGRDKNIQYF.